This T cell receptor (beta chain) was identified during a study of response to subunit inactivated influenza vaccine. TCRdb analysed the RT-PCR reads with MiXCR anew, one entry per CDR3 protein. The sample records 550,000 to 800,000 distinct CDR3 sequences, more than 15% being singletons. This clonotype has only a few counts. Antigen unknown. The CDR3 totals 19 residues. Trimming at V came to 0 bases and at J to 0 bases, leaving 5 bases not matched to a gene. CDR1 is MNHEY and CDR2 is SVGAGI in the germline V gene. Study-level findings and limits: New T cells are recruited in small numbers by each seasonal influenza vaccination, according to the authors' suggestion.

The clonotype comes from a man aged 50 to 60 who received an inactivated influenza vaccine. The source material was PBMCs from blood, sampled 11 to 12 days after vaccination. The chain uses TRBV6-5 and TRBJ2-1; the match to TRBD2 covers 13 bases. The DNA of the CDR3 is TGTGCCAGCAGTTACTCGAGGACTAGCGGGGGTTTCTCCTACAATGAGCAGTTCTTC. This codes for CASSYSRTSGGFSYNEQFF.